The text below deals with one T cell receptor beta chain. This entry is derived from a study of blood T cell repertoires in COVID-19. The wider study: The study drew acute and convalescent COVID-19 samples from the United States, Italy and Spain. Sample material is recorded as cDNA or gDNA derived from T cells, B-cell-depleted T cells, or PBMCs.

Original methodology: Estimates of nucleated cell counts were drawn from the amplification of reference gene primers. Clones were sequenced by immunoSEQ multiplex PCR, and TCRdb holds only the in-frame ones, with some missing. V, J and clone size were drawn from that table, and D and trimming were deduced from the DNA. In the table there are roughly 240,000 clones, around four fifths of which are singletons. The CDR3 has 14 amino acids. V was trimmed by 5 bases and J by 4 bases, leaving 14 bases between them. CDR1 is SNHLY and CDR2 is FYNNEI in the germline V gene. Sequenced material: peripheral blood. The receptor comes from a man in his 60s who had recovered from COVID-19. The chain links TRBV2 to TRBJ2-5, with a possible D match to TRBD1 (6 bases). CDR3 sequence (DNA): TGTGCCAGCAGTAAGGACAGAGGGGCAGAGACCCAGTACTTC. This translates into CASSKDRGAETQYF.